These T cell receptor beta chains were read from a single sample in a study of blood T cell repertoires in COVID-19. Method: immunoSEQ multiplex PCR; TCRdb's copy keeps in-frame clones and lacks some. The sample has about 81,000 clones, nearly 95% seen once. Sequencing was done on a sample of peripheral blood. These receptors originate from a human donor with active COVID-19. The donor label of this sample is uncertain. Each CDR3 is given without its conserved first and last residue. Each record gives: J gene, V gene, CDR3 protein.

J gene: TRBJ2-3; V gene: TRBV5-1; CDR3 protein: ASSWRGGRLSTDTQY
J gene: TRBJ2-5; V gene: TRBV5-1; CDR3 protein: ASSPTGEETQY
J gene: TRBJ2-3; V gene: TRBV5-1; CDR3 protein: ASSLAGVRTDTQY
J gene: TRBJ1-6; V gene: TRBV2; CDR3 protein: ASSVSSTTGSLH
J gene: TRBJ1-6; V gene: TRBV9; CDR3 protein: ASSLDRVRSPLH
J gene: TRBJ2-1; V gene: TRBV6-2/TRBV6-3; CDR3 protein: ASSYLAGLAALSSYNEQF
J gene: TRBJ2-1; V gene: TRBV19; CDR3 protein: ASGQSYNEQF
J gene: TRBJ2-6; V gene: TRBV29-1; CDR3 protein: SVRGQTSGANVLT
J gene: TRBJ2-2; V gene: TRBV9; CDR3 protein: ASSVAVGAGALNTGELF
J gene: TRBJ1-2; V gene: TRBV19; CDR3 protein: ASSITNPYGYT
J gene: TRBJ2-7; V gene: TRBV5-6; CDR3 protein: ASSPELAGDGTYEQY
J gene: TRBJ2-3; V gene: TRBV24-1; CDR3 protein: ATSDSGSTYTDTQY
J gene: TRBJ2-5; V gene: TRBV10-3; CDR3 protein: AISERETQY
J gene: TRBJ2-2; V gene: TRBV7-9; CDR3 protein: ASSLGSSGTGELF
J gene: TRBJ2-1; V gene: TRBV3-1/TRBV3-2; CDR3 protein: ASSQTGSSYNEQF
J gene: TRBJ2-7; V gene: TRBV5-1; CDR3 protein: ASTPTRGGSLGEQY
J gene: TRBJ2-5; V gene: TRBV7-8; CDR3 protein: ASSLTDFWETQY
J gene: TRBJ1-5; V gene: TRBV2; CDR3 protein: ASSGRGGSNQPQH
J gene: TRBJ1-4; V gene: TRBV5-1; CDR3 protein: ASSLVGREEKLF
J gene: TRBJ1-2; V gene: TRBV6-5; CDR3 protein: ASDTGNNYGYT
J gene: TRBJ2-1; V gene: TRBV10-3; CDR3 protein: AISPSGTSGLSSYNEQF
J gene: TRBJ2-4; V gene: TRBV6-2/TRBV6-3; CDR3 protein: ASSSGQGAHNIQY
J gene: TRBJ2-1; V gene: TRBV9; CDR3 protein: ASSPRTGTYNEQF
J gene: TRBJ1-1; V gene: TRBV18; CDR3 protein: ASSGDISNTEAF
J gene: TRBJ2-1; V gene: TRBV7-9; CDR3 protein: ASSSLGEGYNEQF
J gene: TRBJ1-2; V gene: TRBV9; CDR3 protein: ASSARTEKVRHYGYT
J gene: TRBJ1-1; V gene: TRBV20-1; CDR3 protein: SAGSTEAF
J gene: TRBJ2-7; V gene: TRBV5-1; CDR3 protein: ASSLRQANYEQY
J gene: TRBJ1-3; V gene: TRBV5-4; CDR3 protein: ASSLAQGVGSGNTIY
J gene: TRBJ1-5; V gene: TRBV19; CDR3 protein: ATGGDGPSNQPQH
J gene: TRBJ2-3; V gene: TRBV5-8; CDR3 protein: ASSLVGRGTQY
J gene: TRBJ2-2; V gene: TRBV5-1; CDR3 protein: ASSPVTSSGELF
J gene: TRBJ2-2; V gene: TRBV28; CDR3 protein: ASSFSGRGTGELF
J gene: TRBJ1-1; V gene: TRBV7-2; CDR3 protein: ASSQDRGGLPEAF
J gene: TRBJ2-1; V gene: TRBV6-5; CDR3 protein: ASSAGRTGEQF
J gene: TRBJ2-5; V gene: TRBV7-2; CDR3 protein: ASSYPGSGETQY
J gene: TRBJ2-1; V gene: TRBV7-9; CDR3 protein: ASSLGQGNEQF
J gene: TRBJ2-5; V gene: TRBV18; CDR3 protein: ASSSTGIQETQY
J gene: TRBJ1-1; V gene: TRBV5-1; CDR3 protein: ASSPGTATEAF
J gene: TRBJ2-1; V gene: TRBV5-1; CDR3 protein: ATTSGRAGDEQF
J gene: TRBJ2-3; V gene: TRBV5-1; CDR3 protein: ASSKFLGFESAGGPPDTQY
J gene: TRBJ2-2; V gene: TRBV11-3; CDR3 protein: ASQRVNTGELF
J gene: TRBJ2-5; V gene: TRBV28; CDR3 protein: ASSSPRAGTQY
J gene: TRBJ2-7; V gene: TRBV7-9; CDR3 protein: ASTIGGLADEQY
J gene: TRBJ2-5; V gene: TRBV7-2; CDR3 protein: ASSPMPLSGEVQETQY
J gene: TRBJ2-7; V gene: TRBV4-1; CDR3 protein: ASSQGKGPGGYEQY
J gene: TRBJ2-7; V gene: TRBV7-9; CDR3 protein: ASSAPLAGMYEQY
J gene: TRBJ1-2; V gene: TRBV7-9; CDR3 protein: ASSLVGGGYT
J gene: TRBJ2-3; V gene: TRBV5-1; CDR3 protein: ASSPVRGRESTDTQY
J gene: TRBJ1-3; V gene: TRBV9; CDR3 protein: ASSVGDSSGNTIY
J gene: TRBJ2-1; V gene: TRBV7-2; CDR3 protein: ASSPRYEQF
J gene: TRBJ2-3; V gene: TRBV7-2; CDR3 protein: ASSLGDSSTDTQY
J gene: TRBJ2-4; V gene: TRBV5-1; CDR3 protein: ASSLAGEGNIQY
J gene: TRBJ2-7; V gene: TRBV12-3/TRBV12-4; CDR3 protein: ASSWRYEQY